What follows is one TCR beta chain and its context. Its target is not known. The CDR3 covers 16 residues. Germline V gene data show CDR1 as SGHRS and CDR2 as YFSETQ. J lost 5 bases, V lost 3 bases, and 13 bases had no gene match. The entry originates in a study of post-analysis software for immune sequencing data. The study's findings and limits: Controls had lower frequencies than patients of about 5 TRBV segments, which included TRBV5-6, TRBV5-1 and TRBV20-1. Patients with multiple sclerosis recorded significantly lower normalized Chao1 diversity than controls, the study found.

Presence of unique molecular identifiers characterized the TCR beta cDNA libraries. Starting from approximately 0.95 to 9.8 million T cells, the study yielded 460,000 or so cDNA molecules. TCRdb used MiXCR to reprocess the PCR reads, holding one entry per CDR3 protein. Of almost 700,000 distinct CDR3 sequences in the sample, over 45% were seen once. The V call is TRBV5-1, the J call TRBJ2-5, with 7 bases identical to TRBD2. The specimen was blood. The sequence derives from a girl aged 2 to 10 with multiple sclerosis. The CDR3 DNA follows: TGCGCCAGCAGCTACGCCCCCGGGAGGATCGGTGAGACCCAGTACTTC. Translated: CASSYAPGRIGETQYF. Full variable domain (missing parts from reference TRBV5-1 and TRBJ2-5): KAGVTQTPRYLIKTRGQQVTLSCSPISGHRSVSWYQQTPGQGLQFLFEYFSETQRNKGNFPGRFSGRQFSNSRSEMNVSTLELGDSALYLCASSYAPGRIGETQYFGPGTRLLVL.